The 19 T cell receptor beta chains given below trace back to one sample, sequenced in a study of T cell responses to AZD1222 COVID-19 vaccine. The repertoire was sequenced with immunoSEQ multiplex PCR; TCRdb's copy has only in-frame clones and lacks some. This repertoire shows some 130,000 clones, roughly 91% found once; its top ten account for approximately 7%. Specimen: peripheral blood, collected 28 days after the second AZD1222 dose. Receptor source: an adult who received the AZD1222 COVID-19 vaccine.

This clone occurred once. The DNA for the CDR3 is TGTGCCAGCAGCCAACGGACGCTAGGGGAAAAACTGTTTTTT. This encodes CASSQRTLGEKLFF. The chain has TRBV14 and TRBJ1-4; D gene uncertain. Between the trimmed V and J ends, which lost 2 bases and 8 bases, there was a span of 12 bases. Per germline, CDR1 SGHDN and CDR2 FVKESK. This CDR3 has 14 amino acids.

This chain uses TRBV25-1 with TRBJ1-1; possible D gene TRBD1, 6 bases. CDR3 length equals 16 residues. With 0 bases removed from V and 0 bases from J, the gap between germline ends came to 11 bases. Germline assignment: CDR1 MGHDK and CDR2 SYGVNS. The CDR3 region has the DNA TGTGCCAGCAGTGAATACGGGACAAGCATGAACACTGAAGCTTTCTTT. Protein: CASSEYGTSMNTEAFF. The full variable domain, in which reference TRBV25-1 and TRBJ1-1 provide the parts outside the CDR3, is EADIYQTPRYLVIGTGKKITLECSQTMGHDKMYWYQQDPGMELHLIHYSYGVNSTEKGDLSSESTVSRIRTEHFPLTLESARPSHTSQYLCASSEYGTSMNTEAFFGQGTRLTVV.

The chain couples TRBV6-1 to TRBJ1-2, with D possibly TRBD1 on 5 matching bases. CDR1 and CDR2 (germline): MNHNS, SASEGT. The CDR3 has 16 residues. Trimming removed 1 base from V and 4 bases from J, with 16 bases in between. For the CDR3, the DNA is TGTGCCAGCAGTGAAGTGGGGGGGATTGGGTCCTATGGCTACACCTTC. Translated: CASSEVGGIGSYGYTF.

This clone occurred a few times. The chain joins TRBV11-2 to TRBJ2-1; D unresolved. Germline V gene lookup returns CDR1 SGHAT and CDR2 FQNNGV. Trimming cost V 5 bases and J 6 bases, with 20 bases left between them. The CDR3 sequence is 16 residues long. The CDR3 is CASSRIASPSGNEQFF. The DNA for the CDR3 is TGTGCCAGCAGCAGGATCGCCAGCCCATCTGGCAATGAGCAGTTCTTC.

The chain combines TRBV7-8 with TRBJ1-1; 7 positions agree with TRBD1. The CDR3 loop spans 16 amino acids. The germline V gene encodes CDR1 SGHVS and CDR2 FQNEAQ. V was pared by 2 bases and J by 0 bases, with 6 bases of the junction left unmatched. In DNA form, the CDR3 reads TGTGCCAGCAGCTTAACTAGGACAGGTCTGAACACTGAAGCTTTCTTT. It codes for CASSLTRTGLNTEAFF.

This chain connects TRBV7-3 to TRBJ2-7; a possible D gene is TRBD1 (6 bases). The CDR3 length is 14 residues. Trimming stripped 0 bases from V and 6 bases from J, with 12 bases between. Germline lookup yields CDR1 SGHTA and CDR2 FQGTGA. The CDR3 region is CASSLTGTSSEQYF. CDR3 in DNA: TGTGCCAGCAGCTTAACGGGGACATCTTCCGAGCAGTACTTC.

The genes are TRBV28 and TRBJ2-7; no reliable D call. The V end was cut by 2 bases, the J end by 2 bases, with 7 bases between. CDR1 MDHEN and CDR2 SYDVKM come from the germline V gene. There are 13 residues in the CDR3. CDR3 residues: CASSLETPYEQYF. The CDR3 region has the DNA TGTGCCAGCAGTTTAGAGACGCCCTACGAGCAGTACTTC.

The CDR3 DNA follows: TGTGCCAGCAGTCCAACCGGGACAGGGAGCCACACCTTC. Amino acid sequence: CASSPTGTGSHTF. This rearrangement joins TRBV6-5 to TRBJ1-2; 9 bases agree with TRBD1. Trimming removed 5 bases from V and 12 bases from J; junction bases left unmatched: 10. This CDR3 region has 13 residues. Germline assignment: CDR1 MNHEY and CDR2 SVGAGI.

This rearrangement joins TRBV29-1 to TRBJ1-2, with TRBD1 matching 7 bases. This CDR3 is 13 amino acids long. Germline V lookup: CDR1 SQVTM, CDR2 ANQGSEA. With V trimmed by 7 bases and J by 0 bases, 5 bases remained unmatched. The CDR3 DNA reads TGCAGCGCCACAGGGGTACCTAACTATGGCTACACCTTC. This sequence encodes CSATGVPNYGYTF. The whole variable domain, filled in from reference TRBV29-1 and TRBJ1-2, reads SAVISQKPSRDICQRGTSLTIQCQVDSQVTMMFWYRQQPGQSLTLIATANQGSEATYESGFVIDKFPISRPNLTFSTLTVSNMSPEDSSIYLCSATGVPNYGYTFGSGTRLTVV.

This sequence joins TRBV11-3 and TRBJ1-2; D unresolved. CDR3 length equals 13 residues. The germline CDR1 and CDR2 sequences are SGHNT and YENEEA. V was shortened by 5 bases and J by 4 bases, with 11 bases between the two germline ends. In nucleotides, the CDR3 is TGTGCCAGCAGCCCCCGCAGCAGCTATGGCTACACCTTC. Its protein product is CASSPRSSYGYTF. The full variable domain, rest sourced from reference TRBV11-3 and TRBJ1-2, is EAGVVQSPRYKIIEKKQPVAFWCNPISGHNTLYWYLQNLGQGPELLIRYENEEAVDDSQLPKDRFSAERLKGVDSTLKIQPAELGDSAVYLCASSPRSSYGYTFGSGTRLTVV.

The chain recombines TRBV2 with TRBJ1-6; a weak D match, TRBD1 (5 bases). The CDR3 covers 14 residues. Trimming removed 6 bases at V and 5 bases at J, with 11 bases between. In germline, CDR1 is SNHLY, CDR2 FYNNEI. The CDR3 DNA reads TGTGCCAGCAGCGCGGGACGGGATAATTCACCCCTCCACTTT. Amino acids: CASSAGRDNSPLHF.

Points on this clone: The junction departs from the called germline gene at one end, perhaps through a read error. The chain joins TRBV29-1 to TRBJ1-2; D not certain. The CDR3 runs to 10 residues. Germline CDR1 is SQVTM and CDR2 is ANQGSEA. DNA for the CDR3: TGCAGCGTTCAAGAGAACGGCTACACCTTC. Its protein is CSVQENGYTF.

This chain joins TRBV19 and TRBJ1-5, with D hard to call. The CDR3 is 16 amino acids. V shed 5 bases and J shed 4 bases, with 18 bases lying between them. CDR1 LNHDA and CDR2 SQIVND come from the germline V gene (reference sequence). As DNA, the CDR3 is TGTGCCAGTAGTCCGTCCTGGGTATTTAGGAATCAGCCCCAGCATTTT. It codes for CASSPSWVFRNQPQHF.

CDR3 amino acids: CASTQFGGAGEKLFF. For the CDR3, the DNA is TGTGCCAGCACCCAATTCGGGGGCGCAGGTGAAAAACTGTTTTTT. The chain carries TRBV2 and TRBJ1-4; tentative D call: TRBD1 (6 bases). Germline V gene lookup returns CDR1 SNHLY and CDR2 FYNNEI. V lost 7 bases and J 7 bases, leaving 19 bases between the germline ends. This CDR3 is built from 15 residues. Drawing the rest from reference TRBV2 and TRBJ1-4, the complete variable domain is EPEVTQTPSHQVTQMGQEVILRCVPISNHLYFYWYRQILGQKVEFLVSFYNNEISEKSEIFDDQFSVERPDGSNFTLKIRSTKLEDSAMYFCASTQFGGAGEKLFFGSGTQLSVL.

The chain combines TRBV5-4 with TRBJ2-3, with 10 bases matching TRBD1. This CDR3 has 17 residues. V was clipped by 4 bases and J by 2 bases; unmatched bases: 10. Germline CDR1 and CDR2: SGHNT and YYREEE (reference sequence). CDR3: CASSPDWTGGDTDTQYF. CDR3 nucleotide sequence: TGTGCCAGCAGCCCGGACTGGACAGGGGGAGACACAGATACGCAGTATTTT.

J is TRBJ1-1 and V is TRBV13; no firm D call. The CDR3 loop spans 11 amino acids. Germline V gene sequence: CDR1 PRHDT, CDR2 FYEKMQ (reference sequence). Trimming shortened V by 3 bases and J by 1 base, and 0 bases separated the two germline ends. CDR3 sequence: CASSLNTEAFF. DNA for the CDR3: TGTGCCAGCAGCTTGAACACTGAAGCTTTCTTT. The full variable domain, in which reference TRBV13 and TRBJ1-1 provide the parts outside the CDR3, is AAGVIQSPRHLIKEKRETATLKCYPIPRHDTVYWYQQGPGQDPQFLISFYEKMQSDKGSIPDRFSAQQFSDYHSELNMSSLELGDSALYFCASSLNTEAFFGQGTRLTVV.

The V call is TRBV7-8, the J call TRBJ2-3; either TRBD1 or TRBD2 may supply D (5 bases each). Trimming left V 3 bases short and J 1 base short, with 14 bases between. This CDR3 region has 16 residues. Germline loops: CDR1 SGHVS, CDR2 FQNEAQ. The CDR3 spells CASSFARDGGTDTQYF. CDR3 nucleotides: TGTGCCAGCAGCTTCGCCCGGGACGGTGGCACAGATACGCAGTATTTT.

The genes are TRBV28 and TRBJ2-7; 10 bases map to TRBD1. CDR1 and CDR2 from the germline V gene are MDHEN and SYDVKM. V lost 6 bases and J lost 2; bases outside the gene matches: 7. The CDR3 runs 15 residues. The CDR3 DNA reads TGTGCCAGCAGGAGCCCCGGGACAGGGGCCTACGAGCAGTACTTC. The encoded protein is CASRSPGTGAYEQYF.

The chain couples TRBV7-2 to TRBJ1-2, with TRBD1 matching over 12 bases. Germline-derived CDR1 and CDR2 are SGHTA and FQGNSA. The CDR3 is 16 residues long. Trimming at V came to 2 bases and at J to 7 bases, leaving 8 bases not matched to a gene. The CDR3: CASSLTGTGGRLGYTF. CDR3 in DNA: TGTGCCAGCAGCTTAACCGGGACAGGGGGCCGGCTTGGCTACACCTTC.